Below, 11 T cell receptor beta chains from the same sample are listed, as sequenced in a study of tumor-infiltrating lymphocytes in primary liver carcinoma. Germline DNA was also extracted, and blood RNA was taken from unsorted whole blood. Researchers generated TCR beta cDNA from 500 ng of total RNA, relying on a constant-region primer. Three-round nested multiplex PCR performed with slightly modified ARM-PCR produced the TCR beta libraries. Investigators reported that the first two PCR rounds, at roughly 10 cycles each, used TRBV1-TRBV30 forward primers with a C-beta reverse primer. TCRdb fed the multiplex PCR reads into MiXCR, producing one record per CDR3 protein. This sample has 310,000 or so distinct CDR3 sequences; nearly 60% occur once, and the top ten carry more than 15%. The specimen was peripheral blood. The receptors derive from a woman between 25 and 40 years old with primary liver carcinoma and hepatitis B virus infection.

Only a few counts were recorded for this clonotype. In nucleotides, the CDR3 is TGTGCCAGCAGTTTTGGTCAGATATTGAACACCGGGGAGCTGTTTTTT. The encoded protein is CASSFGQILNTGELFF. The genes are TRBV12-3 or TRBV12-4 and TRBJ2-2; no firm D call. This CDR3 is built from 16 residues. Trimming pared 3 bases from V and 1 base from J, leaving 12 bases between.

As concerns this clonotype: This clone may be a read error of a much larger clone one base away. DNA for the CDR3: TGTGCCAGCAGCCTCCGGGGCAAAGATACGCAGTATTTT. Its translation: CASSLRGKDTQYF. J is TRBJ2-3 and V is TRBV12-3 or TRBV12-4; TRBD1 or TRBD2 may be the D gene (5 bases each). The CDR3 loop spans 13 amino acids. The ends were cut back, 6 bases at V and 5 bases at J, with 12 bases in the middle.

The gene calls are TRBV4-2 and TRBJ2-2; a possible D gene is TRBD2 (6 bases). V was shortened by 0 bases and J by 8 bases, with 13 bases between the two germline ends. The CDR3 extends over 15 amino acids. Looked up from germline, CDR1 is LGHNA and CDR2 is YNFKEQ. CDR3 sequence reads: CASSQEVGGKGELFF. The CDR3 DNA reads as TGTGCCAGCAGCCAAGAGGTTGGGGGGAAGGGGGAGCTGTTTTTT.

The rearrangement joins TRBV5-6 to TRBJ1-4, with 7 bases lining up with TRBD1. J was trimmed by 8 bases and V by 2 bases; bases with no gene match: 12. The CDR3 has 16 residues. From germline, CDR1 is SGHDT and CDR2 YYEEEE. CDR3 DNA: TGTGCCAGCAGCTTTCTACAGACAGGGTACAACGAAAAACTGTTTTTT. Encoded protein: CASSFLQTGYNEKLFF.

This clonotype was picked up a small number of times. The V and J genes are TRBV5-1 and TRBJ1-1; the D gene is possibly TRBD1 (6 bases). V was trimmed by 10 bases and J by 4 bases, leaving 20 bases between them. The CDR3 consists of 14 residues. Germline V gives CDR1 SGHRS, CDR2 YFSETQ. The CDR3: CASIGSGAGTEAFF. CDR3 coding DNA: TGCGCCTCCATCGGTTCGGGGGCCGGCACTGAAGCTTTCTTT.

The chain couples TRBV6-1 to TRBJ1-1; the match to TRBD1 covers 9 bases. The CDR3 runs 15 residues. Germline CDR1 reads MNHNS; CDR2 reads SASEGT. The trim removed 4 bases at V and 0 bases at J, leaving 3 bases unmatched. CDR3 in DNA: TGTGCCAGCAGTGGCCGGGACAGGGTGAACACTGAAGCTTTCTTT. It encodes CASSGRDRVNTEAFF.

As to this clonotype: A much larger clone is a single base away; this may be a read error. This rearrangement joins TRBV12-3 or TRBV12-4 to TRBJ2-1, with 7 bases lining up with TRBD1. The CDR3 runs 14 residues. The CDR3 region is CASSSNRGSNGQFF. CDR3 sequence (DNA): TGTGCCAGCAGTAGTAACAGGGGTTCGAATGGGCAGTTCTTC.

The J gene is TRBJ2-4, the V gene TRBV11-1; possibly TRBD1 or TRBD2 for D (5 bases each). Trimming removed 4 bases from V and 0 bases from J, with 16 bases in between. Germline V gene data show CDR1 as SGHAT and CDR2 as FQDESV (reference sequence). The CDR3 totals 17 residues. The CDR3 DNA sequence: TGTGCCAGCAGCTCAAGGGGTACGGGATCAGCCAAAAACATTCAGTACTTC. This gives the protein CASSSRGTGSAKNIQYF.

V usage is TRBV4-1 and J usage is TRBJ1-5; 7 nucleotides align to TRBD1. The CDR3 is made up of 16 amino acids. Germline-derived CDR1 and CDR2 are MGHRA and YSYEKL. The ends lost 2 bases at V and 3 bases at J; junction bases unmatched: 7. In DNA, the CDR3 is TGCGCCAGCAGCCAAACCGGGACAGCGAACAATCAGCCCCAGCATTTT. As protein: CASSQTGTANNQPQHF.

Notes on this clonotype: Just one base apart from a much larger clone, this may be a read error. The rearrangement joins TRBV6-6 to TRBJ2-5; D is undetermined. The CDR3 contains 14 residues. CDR1 and CDR2 (germline): MNHNY, SVGAGI (reference sequence). DNA of the CDR3: TGTGCCAGCAGTACCGACTTTGGCCTTCAGGCCCACTACTTC. Translating gives CASSTDFGLQAHYF.

Remarks on this clonotype: At one end, the junction sequence differs from germline, possibly due to a read error. CDR3 residues: CASSSRAPGAVF. The CDR3 DNA is TGTGCCAGCAGCAGCCGGGCACCGGGAGCTGTTTTT. The gene calls are TRBV11-2 and TRBJ2-2; D might be TRBD2 (6 bases). Germline assignment: CDR1 SGHAT and CDR2 FQNNGV. This CDR3 has 12 amino acids. Full variable domain (missing parts from reference TRBV11-2 and TRBJ2-2): EAGVAQSPRYKIIEKRQSVAFWCNPISGHATLYWYQQILGQGPKLLIQFQNNGVVDDSQLPKDRFSAERLKGVDSTLKIQPAKLEDSAVYLCASSSRAPGAVFGEGSRLTVL.